This T cell receptor beta chain was recovered during a study of patients and donors after allogeneic stem cell transplantation. Deletions cut 0 bases from V and 0 bases from J, with 11 bases between. This CDR3 contains 16 residues. Germline CDR1 is KGHSH and CDR2 is LQKENI. Via MiXCR, TCRdb re-called the RT-PCR reads, giving one row per CDR3 protein. In the table there are some 960,000 distinct CDR3 sequences, over 15% of which are singletons. This clonotype turned up a few times. The chain uses TRBV18 and TRBJ2-5, with D perhaps matching TRBD2 (5 bases). The sequence was obtained from a human donor who was either an allogeneic HSCT recipient or a stem cell or donor lymphocyte infusion donor (not recorded which). It is not recorded whose cells these are; they may come from a transplant donor. The material sequenced was blood, either unsorted or a sorted T cell fraction (not recorded which). CDR3: CASSPPARADQETQYF. The CDR3 region has the DNA TGTGCCAGCTCACCACCGGCCCGAGCGGACCAAGAGACCCAGTACTTC.